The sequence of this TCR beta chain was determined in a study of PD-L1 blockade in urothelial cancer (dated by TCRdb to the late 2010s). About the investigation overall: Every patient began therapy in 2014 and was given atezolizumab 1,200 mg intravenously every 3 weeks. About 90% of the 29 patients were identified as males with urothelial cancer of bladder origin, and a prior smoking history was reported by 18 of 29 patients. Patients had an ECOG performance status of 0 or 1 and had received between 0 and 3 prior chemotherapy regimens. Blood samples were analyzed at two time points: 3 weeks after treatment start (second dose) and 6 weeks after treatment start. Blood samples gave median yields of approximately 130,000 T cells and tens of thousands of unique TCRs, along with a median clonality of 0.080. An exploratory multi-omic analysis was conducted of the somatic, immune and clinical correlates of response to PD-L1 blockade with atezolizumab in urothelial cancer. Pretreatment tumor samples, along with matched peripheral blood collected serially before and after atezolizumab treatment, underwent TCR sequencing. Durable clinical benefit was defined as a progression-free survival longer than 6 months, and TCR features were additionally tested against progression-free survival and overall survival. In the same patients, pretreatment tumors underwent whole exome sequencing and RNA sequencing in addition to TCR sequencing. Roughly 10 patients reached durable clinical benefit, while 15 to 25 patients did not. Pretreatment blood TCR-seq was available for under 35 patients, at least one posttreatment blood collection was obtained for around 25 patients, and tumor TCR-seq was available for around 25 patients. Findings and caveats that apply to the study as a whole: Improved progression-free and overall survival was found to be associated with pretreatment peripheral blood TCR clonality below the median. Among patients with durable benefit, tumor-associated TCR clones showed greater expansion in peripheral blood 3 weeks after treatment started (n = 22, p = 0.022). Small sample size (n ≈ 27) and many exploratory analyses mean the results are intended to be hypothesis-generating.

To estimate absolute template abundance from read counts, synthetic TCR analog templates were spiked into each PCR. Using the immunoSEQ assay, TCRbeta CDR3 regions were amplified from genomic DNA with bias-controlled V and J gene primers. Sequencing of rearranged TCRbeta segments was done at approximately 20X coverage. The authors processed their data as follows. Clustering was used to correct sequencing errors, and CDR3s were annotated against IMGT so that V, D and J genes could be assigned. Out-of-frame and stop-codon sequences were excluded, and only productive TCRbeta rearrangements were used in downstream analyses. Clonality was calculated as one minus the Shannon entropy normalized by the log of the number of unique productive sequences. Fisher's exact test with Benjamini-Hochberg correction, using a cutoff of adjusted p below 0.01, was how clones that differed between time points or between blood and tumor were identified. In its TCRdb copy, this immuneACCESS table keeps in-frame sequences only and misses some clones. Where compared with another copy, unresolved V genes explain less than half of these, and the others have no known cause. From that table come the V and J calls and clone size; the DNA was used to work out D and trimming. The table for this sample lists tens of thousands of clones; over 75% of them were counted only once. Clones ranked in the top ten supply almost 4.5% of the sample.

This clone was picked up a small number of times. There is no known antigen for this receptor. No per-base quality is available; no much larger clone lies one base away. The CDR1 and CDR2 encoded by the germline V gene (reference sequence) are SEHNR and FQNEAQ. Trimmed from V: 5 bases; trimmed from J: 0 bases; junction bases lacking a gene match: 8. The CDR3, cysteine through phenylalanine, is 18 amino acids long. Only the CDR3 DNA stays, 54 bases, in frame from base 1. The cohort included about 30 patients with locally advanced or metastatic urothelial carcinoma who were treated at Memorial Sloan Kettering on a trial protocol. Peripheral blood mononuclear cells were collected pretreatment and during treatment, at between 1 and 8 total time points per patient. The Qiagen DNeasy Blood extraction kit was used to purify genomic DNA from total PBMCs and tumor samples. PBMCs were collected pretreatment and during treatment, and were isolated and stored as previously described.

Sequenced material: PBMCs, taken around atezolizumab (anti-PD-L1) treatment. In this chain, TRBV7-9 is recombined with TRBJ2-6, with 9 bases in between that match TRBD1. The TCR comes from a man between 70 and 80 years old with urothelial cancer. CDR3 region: CASSPGTGLTSGANVLTF. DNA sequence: TGTGCCAGCAGCCCGGGGACAGGGCTGACCTCTGGGGCCAACGTCCTGACTTTC. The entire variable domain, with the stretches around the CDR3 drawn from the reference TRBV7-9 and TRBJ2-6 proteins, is DTGVSQNPRHKITKRGQNVTFRCDPISEHNRLYWYRQTLGQGPEFLTYFQNEAQLEKSRLLSDRFSAERPKGSFSTLEIQRTEQGDSAMYLCASSPGTGLTSGANVLTFGAGSRLTVL.